The T cell receptor beta chain under discussion was sequenced for a study of blood T cell repertoires in COVID-19. Study in general: Samples taken during acute and convalescent COVID-19 were collected in the United States, Italy and Spain. PBMCs, B-cell-depleted T cells, or T cells were the source of the cDNA or gDNA that made up the material.

The data were produced by immunoSEQ multiplex PCR, yet TCRdb's version contains in-frame clones alone and is incomplete. The sample includes approximately 100,000 clones, 85% to 95% seen only once; the top ten take approximately 5.8%. CDR1 and CDR2 (germline): SGHDN, FVKESK. V was trimmed by 2 bases and J by 11 bases, leaving 15 bases between them. This CDR3 spans 13 amino acids. The chain links TRBV14 to TRBJ1-2; possibly TRBD1 for D (5 bases). The clonotype was recovered from a man in his forties or fifties with active COVID-19. The sequenced sample consisted of peripheral blood. CDR3 bases: TGTGCCAGCAGCCAAATTGGAGGGGTCTCTTACACCTTC. This sequence encodes CASSQIGGVSYTF. Full variable domain (rest looked up from reference TRBV14 and TRBJ1-2): EAGVTQFPSHSVIEKGQTVTLRCDPISGHDNLYWYRRVMGKEIKFLLHFVKESKQDESGMPNNRFLAERTGGTYSTLKVQPAELEDSGVYFCASSQIGGVSYTFGSGTRLTVV.